This is a list of T cell receptor beta chains from one sample in a study of tumor and adjacent non-tumor tissue in lung cancer. Each CDR3 protein gets one entry after TCRdb re-called the multiplex PCR reads with MiXCR. This table holds about 200,000 distinct CDR3 sequences, 70% to 75% found once. The sample consisted of lung tumor tissue. These receptors were taken from a man aged 55 to 70 with non-small cell lung cancer. The CDR3 runs from the conserved cysteine through the conserved F or W. Each record gives: D gene, CDR3 length, V gene, J gene, clone size, CDR3 protein, CDR3 DNA. D genes are given only for firm matches. The size entry is marked missing in some rows and otherwise reads once, few, many or a size class.

.	16	TRBV7-8	TRBJ2-1	few	CASSLVTGVTYNEQFF	TGTGCCAGCAGCTTAGTTACGGGTGTTACCTACAATGAGCAGTTCTTC
.	13	TRBV5-4	TRBJ2-5	.	CASSWDSRETQYF	TGTGCCAGCAGCTGGGACTCAAGAGAGACCCAGTACTTC
TRBD1	14	TRBV6-6	TRBJ2-1	many	CASSYDRVGDEQFF	TGTGCCAGCAGTTACGACAGGGTCGGGGATGAGCAGTTCTTC
.	14	TRBV6-5	TRBJ1-6	.	CAINQQTGNSPLHF	TGTGCCATCAACCAACAGACGGGGAATTCACCCCTCCACTTT
.	13	TRBV20-1	TRBJ2-7	.	CSARDLEIYERYF	TGCAGTGCTAGAGATCTAGAAATTTACGAGCGGTACTTC
TRBD1	14	TRBV19	TRBJ1-1	.	CASTLRDSRTEAFF	TGTGCCAGTACCCTCCGGGACAGCAGGACTGAAGCTTTCTTT
TRBD1	12	TRBV6-5	TRBJ1-2	many	CASSLPGGGYTF	TGTGCCAGCAGCCTCCCAGGGGGTGGCTACACCTTC
.	15	TRBV20-1	TRBJ1-6	.	CSVRARSDYNSPLHF	TGCAGTGTTAGGGCGAGGAGCGACTATAATTCACCCCTCCACTTT
.	13	TRBV11-3	TRBJ2-3	.	CASSILLGPKQYF	TGTGCCAGCAGCATATTACTAGGTCCAAAGCAGTATTTT
.	14	TRBV20-1	TRBJ1-1	few	CSARYPGRNTEAFF	TGCAGTGCTAGGTACCCGGGCCGGAACACTGAAGCTTTCTTT
TRBD1	14	TRBV20-1	TRBJ2-7	many	CSAKRWQGAYEQYF	TGCAGTGCTAAGAGGTGGCAGGGGGCATACGAGCAGTACTTC
.	17	TRBV20-1	TRBJ2-3	once	CSTPTAGAMQRTDTQYF	TGCAGTACTCCCACGGCGGGGGCCATGCAACGCACAGATACGCAGTATTTT
.	13	TRBV20-1	TRBJ1-2	.	CRALIQGYYGYTF	TGCAGGGCTCTCATCCAGGGATACTATGGCTACACGTTT
TRBD2	16	TRBV7-9	TRBJ2-5	.	CASSSELAGALTAQYF	TGTGCCAGCAGCTCAGAACTAGCGGGGGCGCTCACGGCCCAGTACTTC
.	16	TRBV19	TRBJ2-1	few	CASSVTAASSYNEQFF	TGTGCCAGTAGTGTGACAGCCGCTTCCTCCTACAATGAGCAGTTCTTT
.	12	TRBV29-1	TRBJ2-5	.	CGISGLQETQYF	TGCGGCATTTCAGGCCTACAAGAGACCCAGTACTTC
.	16	TRBV7-9	TRBJ1-4	many	CASSHLGAATNEKLFF	TGTGCCAGCAGCCATCTAGGGGCTGCAACTAATGAAAAACTGTTTTTT
.	11	TRBV6-1	TRBJ2-7	once	CANSLAYAQYF	TGTGCCAATTCCCTTGCCTACGCGCAGTACTTC
.	14	TRBV2	TRBJ2-1	.	CASSVGTSRFVQFF	TGTGCCAGCAGTGTCGGGACGTCCCGATTTGTGCAGTTCTTC
TRBD1	16	TRBV20-1	TRBJ1-6	few	CSARGQGQTLRSPLHF	TGCAGTGCTAGAGGACAGGGTCAGACTTTAAGGTCACCCCTCCACTTT
TRBD1	15	TRBV11-3	TRBJ1-1	.	CASSLERGRYTEVFF	TGTGCCAGCAGCTTAGAAAGGGGGCGATACACTGAAGTTTTCTTT
.	15	TRBV6-2/TRBV6-3	TRBJ2-4	many	CASSITGIAKNIQYF	TGTGCCAGCAGTATCACAGGGATAGCCAAAAACATTCAGTACTTC
TRBD1	12	TRBV29-1	TRBJ2-4	few	CGVRQGTDIQYF	TGCGGCGTAAGACAGGGTACGGACATTCAGTACTTC